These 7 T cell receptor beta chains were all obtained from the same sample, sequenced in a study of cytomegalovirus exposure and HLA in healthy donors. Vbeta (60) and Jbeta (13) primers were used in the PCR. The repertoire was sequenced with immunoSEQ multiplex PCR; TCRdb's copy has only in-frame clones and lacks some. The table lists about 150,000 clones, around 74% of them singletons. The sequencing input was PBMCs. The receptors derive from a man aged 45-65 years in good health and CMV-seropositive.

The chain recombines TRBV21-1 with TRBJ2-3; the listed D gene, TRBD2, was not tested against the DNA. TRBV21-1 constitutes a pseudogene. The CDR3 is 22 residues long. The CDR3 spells CASSNRLRPVPSGRASGDTQYF. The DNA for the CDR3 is TGTGCCAGCAGCAACCGCCTGAGGCCTGTACCTAGCGGGAGGGCCAGCGGAGATACGCAGTATTTT.

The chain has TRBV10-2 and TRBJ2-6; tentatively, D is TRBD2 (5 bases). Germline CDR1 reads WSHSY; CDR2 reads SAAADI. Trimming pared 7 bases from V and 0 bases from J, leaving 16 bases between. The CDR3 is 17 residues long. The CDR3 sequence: CASTEGGSGSGANVLTF. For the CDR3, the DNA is TGCGCCAGCACTGAAGGAGGATCTGGCTCTGGGGCCAACGTCCTGACTTTC.

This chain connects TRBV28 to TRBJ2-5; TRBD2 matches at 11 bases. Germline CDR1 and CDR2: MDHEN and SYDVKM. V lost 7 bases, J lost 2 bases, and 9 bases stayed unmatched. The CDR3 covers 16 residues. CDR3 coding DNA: TGTGCCAGCACTCCGGGGACTAGCGGCCGACAAGAGACCCAGTACTTC. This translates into CASTPGTSGRQETQYF.

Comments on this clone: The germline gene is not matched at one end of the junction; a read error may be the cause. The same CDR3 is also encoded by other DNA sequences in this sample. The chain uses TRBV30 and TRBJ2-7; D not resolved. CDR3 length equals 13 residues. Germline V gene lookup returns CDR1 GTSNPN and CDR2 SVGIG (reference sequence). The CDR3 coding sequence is TGCGCCTGGAGCCCGGGTTCATCCTACGAGCAGTACTTC. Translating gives CAWSPGSSYEQYF.

CDR3 sequence (DNA): TGCGCCAGCAGCCGGGGTTACAATGAGCAGTTCTTC. It translates to CASSRGYNEQFF. The chain combines TRBV5-1 with TRBJ2-1; possibly TRBD2 for D (5 bases). The CDR3 length is 12 residues. The germline V gene encodes CDR1 SGHRS and CDR2 YFSETQ. Trimming left V 4 bases short and J 4 bases short, with 6 bases between.

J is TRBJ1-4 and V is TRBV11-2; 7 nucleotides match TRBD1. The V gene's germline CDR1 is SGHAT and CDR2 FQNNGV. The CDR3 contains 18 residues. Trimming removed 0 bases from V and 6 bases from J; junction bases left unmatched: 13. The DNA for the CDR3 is TGTGCCAGCAGCTTAGATCGTCATTTGGGACAGCCCTATGAAAAACTGTTTTTT. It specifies CASSLDRHLGQPYEKLFF.

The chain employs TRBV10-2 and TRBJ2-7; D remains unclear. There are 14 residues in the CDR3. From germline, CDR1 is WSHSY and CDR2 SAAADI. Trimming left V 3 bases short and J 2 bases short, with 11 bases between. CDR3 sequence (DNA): TGCGCCAGCAGTGAAGAAGCGCTTACCTACGAGCAGTACTTC. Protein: CASSEEALTYEQYF.